This TCR beta chain was found in a study of post-analysis software for immune sequencing data. Study-wide context: The disease courses spanned relapsing-remitting, secondary progressive and progressive-relapsing forms of multiple sclerosis.

Study-level findings and limits: Multiple sclerosis patients showed significantly lower normalized Chao1 diversity than controls did. Samples from one preparation batch, clustered by F measure, grouped strongly together. Included in a set of roughly five TRBV segments more frequent in patients than controls were TRBV5-6, TRBV5-1 and TRBV20-1.

With 2 bases clipped from V and 4 bases from J, the junction kept 22 bases outside the gene matches. Germline V gives CDR1 MGHRA, CDR2 YSYEKL. This CDR3 has 22 residues. On this clonotype: The antigen remains unidentified.

cDNA libraries of TCR beta carried unique molecular identifiers. Input amounts of roughly 0.85 to 11 million T cells were used. These gave approximately 500,000 cDNA molecules, so each molecule approximated one T cell. TCRdb reprocessed the PCR reads via MiXCR and lists one record per CDR3 protein. The sample contains fewer than 600,000 distinct CDR3 sequences, under 55% of which appear only once. The sample consisted of blood. The TCR comes from a girl aged 5 to 17 with multiple sclerosis. This rearrangement joins TRBV4-1 to TRBJ2-3; 12 bases fit TRBD2. CDR3 region: CASSQRTYLLAGGSSLADTQYF. In DNA form, the CDR3 reads TGCGCCAGCAGCCAACGTACCTACCTACTAGCGGGGGGAAGTAGTTTGGCAGATACGCAGTATTTT.